Listed here are 15 T cell receptor beta chains from one sample, sequenced in a study of shared clonotypes between healthy human individuals. TCRdb keeps only in-frame clones here, not all; method: immunoSEQ multiplex PCR. Of under 2,500,000 clones listed, under 97% were seen once; the top ten hold roughly 0.13%. Sequenced: naive CD4+ T cells sorted from blood. Subset specified: CD45RA+ positively selected. These receptors came from a man between 18 and 35 years old in good health.

This chain uses TRBV6-1 with TRBJ1-1; D unclear. The germline V gene has CDR1 MNHNS and CDR2 SASEGT. The CDR3 has 12 residues. Trimming removed 7 bases from V and 8 bases from J, with 14 bases in between. The CDR3 sequence is CASNPAVGEAFF. In DNA form, the CDR3 reads TGTGCCAGCAACCCTGCGGTTGGCGAAGCTTTCTTT.

The rearrangement joins TRBV9 to TRBJ2-7; 11 nucleotides align to TRBD1. Germline lookup yields CDR1 SGDLS and CDR2 YYNGEE. The CDR3 extends over 14 amino acids. Trimming cost V 4 bases and J 7 bases; bases outside gene matches: 7. The CDR3 coding sequence is TGTGCCAGCAGCCTAGGGACAGGGGGAGAAGAGCAGTACTTC. Translated, it gives CASSLGTGGEEQYF.

The V gene is TRBV9, the J gene TRBJ1-1; 7 bases agree with TRBD1. The trim removed 4 bases at V and 1 base at J, leaving 10 bases unmatched. Germline values: CDR1 SGDLS, CDR2 YYNGEE. The CDR3 runs 16 residues. The CDR3 loop reads CASSPGGTARNTEAFF. CDR3 in DNA: TGTGCCAGCAGCCCAGGGGGGACAGCGCGGAACACTGAAGCTTTCTTT. Looking up the rest from reference TRBV9 and TRBJ1-1 gives the full variable domain: DSGVTQTPKHLITATGQRVTLRCSPRSGDLSVYWYQQSLDQGLQFLIQYYNGEERAKGNILERFSAQQFPDLHSELNLSSLELGDSALYFCASSPGGTARNTEAFFGQGTRLTVV.

The chain recombines TRBV6-5 with TRBJ1-1, with D unresolved. Germline CDR1 and CDR2: MNHEY and SVGAGI. V was clipped by 2 bases and J by 1 base, with 8 bases between them. CDR3 size: 14 residues. The DNA for the CDR3 is TGTGCCAGCAGTTACAACGGAAAGAACACTGAAGCTTTCTTT. Encoded protein: CASSYNGKNTEAFF.

The V and J genes are TRBV27 and TRBJ2-7, with 7 positions matching TRBD1. The germline gives CDR1 MNHEY, CDR2 SMNVEV (reference sequence). This CDR3 has 15 amino acids. V shed 5 bases, J shed 0 bases, and the junction held 7 bases outside the gene matches. CDR3 protein: CASSPETGFSYEQYF. The CDR3 region has the DNA TGTGCCAGCAGTCCAGAGACAGGGTTCTCCTACGAGCAGTACTTC.

This sequence joins TRBV19 and TRBJ2-7, with D possibly being TRBD2 (6 bases). The V end was cut by 4 bases, the J end by 2 bases, with 12 bases between. The CDR3 contains 14 residues. Germline V CDR1 and CDR2: LNHDA, SQIVND (reference sequence). CDR3 sequence (DNA): TGTGCCAGTAGTAACCGGGACTCCGCCTACGAGCAGTACTTC. This encodes CASSNRDSAYEQYF. The whole variable domain, remainder taken from reference TRBV19 and TRBJ2-7, is DGGITQSPKYLFRKEGQNVTLSCEQNLNHDAMYWYRQDPGQGLRLIYYSQIVNDFQKGDIAEGYSVSREKKESFPLTVTSAQKNPTAFYLCASSNRDSAYEQYFGPGTRLTVT.

This chain links TRBV11-3 with TRBJ2-3, with 7 nucleotides matching TRBD2. CDR1 SGHNT and CDR2 YENEEA come from the germline V gene. V dropped 5 bases and J dropped 0; count of bases not matched to a gene: 8. The CDR3 loop spans 16 amino acids. CDR3 in DNA: TGTGCCAGCAGCACCCGGACTAGAGGGAGCACAGATACGCAGTATTTT. Translating it yields CASSTRTRGSTDTQYF. The full variable domain, completed using reference TRBV11-3 and TRBJ2-3, is EAGVVQSPRYKIIEKKQPVAFWCNPISGHNTLYWYLQNLGQGPELLIRYENEEAVDDSQLPKDRFSAERLKGVDSTLKIQPAELGDSAVYLCASSTRTRGSTDTQYFGPGTRLTVL.

This chain links TRBV7-6 with TRBJ2-3; no definite D call. This CDR3 region has 15 residues. CDR1 and CDR2 from the germline V gene are SGHVS and FNYEAQ. Trimming pared 1 base from V and 6 bases from J, leaving 14 bases between. CDR3 sequence reads: CASSLGVGIGDTQYF. As DNA, the CDR3 is TGTGCCAGCAGCTTAGGGGTAGGGATTGGCGATACGCAGTATTTT. The full variable domain, in which reference TRBV7-6 and TRBJ2-3 provide the parts outside the CDR3, is GAGVSQSPRYKVTKRGQDVALRCDPISGHVSLYWYRQALGQGPEFLTYFNYEAQQDKSGLPNDRFSAERPEGSISTLTIQRTEQRDSAMYRCASSLGVGIGDTQYFGPGTRLTVL.

The gene calls are TRBV30 and TRBJ1-5; D might be TRBD1 (5 bases). The CDR3 covers 15 residues. From germline, CDR1 is GTSNPN and CDR2 SVGIG (reference sequence). The V end was cut by 0 bases, the J end by 5 bases, with 14 bases between. The CDR3 reads CAWSVRLGVDQPQHF. In DNA, the CDR3 is TGTGCCTGGAGTGTACGCCTAGGGGTCGATCAGCCCCAGCATTTT.

The chain recombines TRBV6-5 with TRBJ1-3; D gene unclear. V lost 5 bases and J 3 bases, leaving 5 bases between the germline ends. Germline V gives CDR1 MNHEY, CDR2 SVGAGI. There are 12 residues in the CDR3. Written as DNA, the CDR3 is TGTGCCAGCAGTGAGGATGGAAACACCATATATTTT. Its protein product is CASSEDGNTIYF.

The genes are TRBV19 and TRBJ2-6, with a tentative D call TRBD2 (5 bases). Trimming removed 2 bases at V and 4 bases at J, with 9 bases between. This CDR3 has 15 residues. Germline assignment: CDR1 LNHDA and CDR2 SQIVND (reference sequence). The CDR3: CASSITGFGANVLTF. CDR3 DNA sequence: TGTGCCAGTAGTATAACGGGGTTCGGGGCCAACGTCCTGACTTTC.

As for this clone: The same CDR3 arises from other DNA sequences in this sample as well. The rearrangement joins TRBV7-8 to TRBJ1-1; no firm D call. The CDR3 extends over 13 amino acids. Looked up from germline, CDR1 is SGHVS and CDR2 is FQNEAQ. The germline V and J ends were trimmed by 0 bases and 1 base, with 3 bases remaining between them. The CDR3 region has the DNA TGTGCCAGCAGCTTAGCCGAGAACACTGAAGCTTTCTTT. It specifies CASSLAENTEAFF.

J is TRBJ1-2 and V is TRBV18, with unresolved D. Germline V gives CDR1 KGHSH, CDR2 LQKENI. This CDR3 is 14 amino acids long. The V end lost 0 bases, the J end lost 4 bases, and 9 bases lay between the germline ends. The CDR3 nucleotides are TGTGCCAGCTCACCACCGAGGAAATTCTATGGCTACACCTTC. It specifies CASSPPRKFYGYTF. The full variable domain, with the rest looked up from reference TRBV18 and TRBJ1-2, is NAGVMQNPRHLVRRRGQEARLRCSPMKGHSHVYWYRQLPEEGLKFMVYLQKENIIDESGMPKERFSAEFPKEGPSILRIQQVVRGDSAAYFCASSPPRKFYGYTFGSGTRLTVV.

The chain links TRBV5-1 to TRBJ2-7; tentatively, D is TRBD1 (6 bases). CDR1 SGHRS and CDR2 YFSETQ come from the germline V gene. The CDR3 has 14 amino acids. The V and J ends lost 1 base and 1 base respectively, with 9 bases between them. The CDR3 DNA reads as TGCGCCAGCAGCTTGAATGGACAGTCCTACGAGCAGTACTTC. Translation gives CASSLNGQSYEQYF.

This clone appeared once. The chain employs TRBV12-5 and TRBJ2-5; TRBD1 aligns across 8 bases. CDR3 length: 13 residues. The germline V gene has CDR1 LGHNT and CDR2 FRNRAP. V was clipped by 5 bases and J by 5 bases; unmatched bases: 4. The CDR3 sequence: CASGRQGSETQYF. The CDR3 DNA reads TGTGCTAGTGGTAGACAGGGGTCTGAGACCCAGTACTTC.